This T cell receptor beta chain was obtained from a study of T cell changes during pregnancy in multiple sclerosis. TCRdb keeps only in-frame clones here, not all; method: immunoSEQ multiplex PCR. The sample has roughly 50,000 clones; 75% to 90% are singletons. The CDR3 sequence is 16 residues long. Germline CDR1 reads MNHNY; CDR2 reads SVGAGI (reference sequence). Trimming removed 6 bases from V and 7 bases from J; junction bases left unmatched: 10. The rearrangement uses TRBV6-6 and TRBJ2-5; 14 bases line up with TRBD2. This TCR derives from a female donor with multiple sclerosis, enrolled in a pregnancy study. This sample comprised CD8+ T cells from peripheral blood mononuclear cells, obtained in the second trimester of pregnancy. The DNA for the CDR3 is TGTGCCAGCAGCAGACTAGCGGGGGGGCCTCAGACGACCCAGTACTTC. It translates to CASSRLAGGPQTTQYF.